The clone carrying this T cell receptor beta chain has more than one count but fewer than ten. This entry belongs to a study of metastatic and nonmetastatic thyroid tumors. Every patient was untreated before thyroid surgery. The CDR3 extends over 14 amino acids. V dropped 4 bases and J dropped 3 bases, with 11 bases sitting between them. CDR1 is SGHRS and CDR2 is YFSETQ in the germline V gene. TCRdb re-clonotyped the PCR reads through MiXCR. The sample includes fewer than 20,000 clones, 3.5% to 4.5% of them seen just once. V usage is TRBV5-1 and J usage is TRBJ1-3; D is unclear. Specimen: tumor tissue. This TCR was recovered from a female donor with papillary thyroid cancer or a benign thyroid nodule (not recorded which). Some clones in this sample may be carry-over from other donors' samples. The CDR3 region is CASSDTGNGNTIYF. CDR3 in DNA: TGCGCCAGCAGCGATACGGGAAATGGAAACACCATATATTTT.